This T cell receptor beta chain is drawn from a study of T-cell memory formation after mild COVID-19. The CDR3 contains 13 residues. CDR1 MGHRA and CDR2 YSYEKL come from the germline V gene. Trimming stripped 7 bases from V and 8 bases from J, with 15 bases between. One entry per CDR3 protein results from TCRdb running MiXCR on the 5' RACE reads. The profile covers under 300,000 distinct CDR3 sequences, with about a sixth appearing a single time and roughly 23% taken by the ten largest. The chain employs TRBV4-1 and TRBJ2-1; maybe TRBD1 (6 bases). Sequencing was carried out using PBMCs or a T cell subset sorted from them (not recorded which). The clonotype originates from a man in his late teens or twenties who had mild COVID-19 (a few samples of this study predate the infection). Cell type and time point are not known. CDR3 sequence reads: CASTEGGRDEQFF. For the CDR3, the DNA is TGCGCCAGCACCGAAGGGGGTCGGGATGAGCAGTTCTTC.